Each of the 29 T cell receptor beta chains below was sequenced from the same sample in a study of shared T cell receptors in the human thymus. TCRdb's copy holds only in-frame clones and misses some; the assay was immunoSEQ multiplex PCR. The table has under 700,000 clones, approximately 80% seen once. These same records also appear under a second study, on human thymus T cells.

What was sequenced was thymocytes. Source of these receptors: a boy in the first two years of life with a congenital heart defect.

V gene TRBV11-2 combines with J gene TRBJ2-7; D perhaps matches TRBD2 (5 bases). Germline V gene data show CDR1 as SGHAT and CDR2 as FQNNGV. The CDR3 has 13 residues. V was pared by 0 bases and J by 7 bases, with 10 bases between. The CDR3 DNA reads TGTGCCAGCAGCTTAGATCGGTCGGGGGAGCAGTACTTC. It translates to CASSLDRSGEQYF.

To note about this clone: The junction departs from the called germline gene at one end, perhaps through a read error. This chain uses TRBV6-1 with TRBJ1-5; D may be TRBD1 (5 bases). This CDR3 is built from 15 residues. Germline V gene data show CDR1 as MNHNS and CDR2 as SASEGT. The DNA of the CDR3 is TGTGCCAGCAGTGAAGCGCGGGGGTTGGCGCAGCTCCAGCATTTT. Translated: CASSEARGLAQLQHF.

This clone has more than one count but fewer than ten. This chain's CDR3 is CASSPGTSGTYNEQFF. The DNA for the CDR3 is TGCGCCAGCAGCCCCGGAACTAGCGGGACGTACAATGAGCAGTTCTTC. The rearrangement uses TRBV5-1 and TRBJ2-1; 10 nucleotides align to TRBD2. This CDR3 spans 16 amino acids. Unmatched junction bases numbered 8, after V lost 4 bases and J lost 4 bases. Looked up from germline, CDR1 is SGHRS and CDR2 is YFSETQ.

This clone was picked up one time. The V call is TRBV19, the J call TRBJ2-1; the match to TRBD2 covers 7 bases. The CDR3 has 16 amino acids. In germline, CDR1 is LNHDA, CDR2 SQIVND (reference sequence). V gave up 3 bases and J gave up 5 bases; unmatched junction bases: 10. The CDR3 DNA is TGTGCCAGTAGTATCGGACACCTTGGGGGGGACAATGAGCAGTTCTTC. It specifies CASSIGHLGGDNEQFF.

The CDR3 region is CASSRTSGRLSYEQYF. CDR3 nucleotide sequence: TGTGCCAGCAGCCGGACTAGCGGGAGGTTGTCGTACGAGCAGTACTTC. The chain couples TRBV7-2 to TRBJ2-7; 14 bases match TRBD2. The CDR3 extends over 16 amino acids. The trim removed 5 bases at V and 4 bases at J, leaving 7 bases unmatched. The V gene's germline CDR1 is SGHTA and CDR2 FQGNSA.

This chain links TRBV27 with TRBJ2-1, with 11 bases fitting TRBD1. The germline V gene has CDR1 MNHEY and CDR2 SMNVEV (reference sequence). V was pared by 5 bases and J by 7 bases, with 13 bases of the junction left unmatched. This CDR3 is 17 amino acids long. The CDR3 protein is CASSPRVGQGEKNEQFF. CDR3 in DNA: TGTGCCAGCAGTCCCCGGGTGGGACAGGGGGAAAAAAATGAGCAGTTCTTC.

The rearrangement links TRBV5-1 to TRBJ1-5; D perhaps matches TRBD1 (5 bases). Between the trimmed V and J ends, which lost 0 bases and 0 bases, there was a span of 13 bases. Germline V lookup: CDR1 SGHRS, CDR2 YFSETQ. The CDR3 has 17 residues. The CDR3 region has the DNA TGCGCCAGCAGCTTGGGGCCCGGGGGGAGTAGCAATCAGCCCCAGCATTTT. Its protein is CASSLGPGGSSNQPQHF.

This clone has only a few counts. The V and J genes are TRBV11-2 and TRBJ1-2; 7 nucleotides match TRBD1. Germline CDR1 and CDR2: SGHAT and FQNNGV. The CDR3 totals 16 residues. Trimming took 1 base from V and 0 from J; bases not matched to a gene: 5. CDR3 sequence: CASSLVPQGPNYGYTF. CDR3 sequence (DNA): TGTGCCAGCAGCTTAGTCCCACAGGGGCCTAACTATGGCTACACCTTC.

The rearrangement uses TRBV27 and TRBJ1-1, with 7 nucleotides matching TRBD1. CDR3 size: 16 residues. Trimming at V came to 5 bases and at J to 8 bases, leaving 17 bases not matched to a gene. Germline lookup yields CDR1 MNHEY and CDR2 SMNVEV (reference sequence). In DNA, the CDR3 is TGTGCCAGCAGTGCCATACCGGGACAGCCTAGTCCGGAAGCTTTCTTT. Translating it yields CASSAIPGQPSPEAFF.

The V gene is TRBV27, the J gene TRBJ2-3; D not certain. V was pared by 3 bases and J by 5 bases, with 6 bases between. The CDR3 totals 12 residues. Germline V gene lookup returns CDR1 MNHEY and CDR2 SMNVEV (reference sequence). The CDR3 coding sequence is TGTGCCAGCAGTTTGCCGGGAGATACGCAGTATTTT. As protein: CASSLPGDTQYF.

CDR3 nucleotides: TGTGCCAGCAGCTTAAGTCGACAGGGGGACTACGAGCAGTACTTC. Protein: CASSLSRQGDYEQYF. The chain recombines TRBV11-2 with TRBJ2-7; 9 bases are shared with TRBD1. With V trimmed by 2 bases and J by 3 bases, 5 bases remained unmatched. Germline-derived CDR1 and CDR2 are SGHAT and FQNNGV. The CDR3 covers 15 residues.

The CDR3 loop is CASSLASSDRRTDTQYF. For the CDR3, the DNA is TGTGCCAGCAGCTTGGCGAGTAGCGACCGACGCACAGATACGCAGTATTTT. The rearrangement links TRBV5-4 to TRBJ2-3; D is perhaps TRBD2 (5 bases). The germline CDR1 and CDR2 sequences are SGHNT and YYREEE (reference sequence). CDR3 size: 17 residues. V lost 0 bases to trimming and J lost 1 base, with 15 bases between them.

Notes on this clone: The same CDR3 arises from other DNA sequences in this sample as well. This chain links TRBV5-1 with TRBJ2-5; D perhaps matches TRBD2 (6 bases). The CDR3 runs 15 residues. CDR1 and CDR2 from the germline V gene are SGHRS and YFSETQ. The V and J ends lost 2 bases and 2 bases respectively, with 13 bases between them. The CDR3 spells CASSLVLAPQETQYF. CDR3 DNA sequence: TGCGCCAGCAGCTTAGTACTAGCCCCACAAGAGACCCAGTACTTC.

This sequence joins TRBV4-3 and TRBJ2-1, with 9 bases aligning to TRBD2. V lost 5 bases and J lost 3; bases outside the gene matches: 5. Germline V gives CDR1 LGHNA, CDR2 YSLEER. The CDR3 consists of 15 residues. In nucleotides, the CDR3 is TGCGCCAGCAGCTCCCGACTAGCGGTCTACAATGAGCAGTTCTTC. Protein product: CASSSRLAVYNEQFF.

CDR3 loop: CASRAGLYEQYF. The CDR3 nucleotides read TGTGCCAGCAGAGCAGGGCTCTACGAGCAGTACTTC. The genes are TRBV27 and TRBJ2-7, with a tentative D call TRBD1 (5 bases). The CDR3 has 12 residues. V lost 6 bases and J lost 3, with 9 bases in between. In germline, CDR1 is MNHEY, CDR2 SMNVEV (reference sequence).

CDR3 in amino acids: CASSPAPTGTSDTEQFF. The CDR3 DNA reads TGTGCCAGCTCACCTGCCCCGACAGGGACTAGCGATACTGAGCAGTTCTTC. The chain links TRBV18 to TRBJ2-1; 10 bases align to TRBD2. V dropped 3 bases and J dropped 9; count of bases not matched to a gene: 14. Germline CDR1 is KGHSH and CDR2 is LQKENI. The CDR3 contains 17 residues.

This rearrangement joins TRBV28 to TRBJ1-5; a weak D match, TRBD1 (6 bases). Germline CDR1 and CDR2: MDHEN and SYDVKM. The V gene lost 7 bases and the J gene lost 5 bases, with 21 bases spanning the gap. There are 16 residues in the CDR3. This CDR3 reads CASTPWAAGADQPQHF. In DNA form, the CDR3 reads TGTGCCAGCACCCCTTGGGCCGCGGGGGCGGATCAGCCCCAGCATTTT. The whole variable domain, remainder taken from reference TRBV28 and TRBJ1-5, is DVKVTQSSRYLVKRTGEKVFLECVQDMDHENMFWYRQDPGLGLRLIYFSYDVKMKEKGDIPEGYSVSREKKERFSLILESASTNQTSMYLCASTPWAAGADQPQHFGDGTRLSIL.

This sequence joins TRBV30 and TRBJ2-7; D may be TRBD2 (6 bases). The ends were cut back, 2 bases at V and 3 bases at J, with 17 bases in the middle. This CDR3 has 15 amino acids. In germline, CDR1 is GTSNPN, CDR2 SVGIG (reference sequence). CDR3 in amino acids: CAWSTVGGRSYEQYF. The CDR3 bases are TGTGCCTGGAGTACGGTGGGGGGAAGGAGCTACGAGCAGTACTTC.

The chain has TRBV5-6 and TRBJ1-1; tentatively, D is TRBD1 (5 bases). This CDR3 contains 15 residues. V shed 3 bases and J shed 0 bases, with 12 bases lying between them. Per the germline V gene, CDR1 is SGHDT and CDR2 is YYEEEE. CDR3 in DNA: TGTGCCAGCAGCTGGATCCGCAGGGTGAACACTGAAGCTTTCTTT. It codes for CASSWIRRVNTEAFF.

The gene calls are TRBV7-2 and TRBJ2-7, with TRBD2 matching over 8 bases. Germline trimming cut 2 bases from V and 9 bases from J; bases unmatched to any gene: 21. The CDR3 length is 18 residues. The germline CDR1 and CDR2 sequences are SGHTA and FQGNSA. CDR3 DNA sequence: TGTGCCAGCAGCTTAATATCCTCGGGACTAGGGATCCCACGCGGGCAGTACTTC. Its protein product is CASSLISSGLGIPRGQYF.

The chain carries TRBV18 and TRBJ2-5, with TRBD1 matching over 11 bases. V lost 1 base and J lost 5; bases outside the gene matches: 3. CDR3 length: 15 amino acids. Germline loops: CDR1 KGHSH, CDR2 LQKENI. CDR3 residues: CASSPRTGGRETQYF. As DNA, the CDR3 is TGTGCCAGCTCACCACGGACAGGGGGCAGGGAGACCCAGTACTTC.

This chain connects TRBV5-6 to TRBJ2-7; TRBD2 might be the D (5 bases). Per germline, CDR1 SGHDT and CDR2 YYEEEE. The CDR3 is 14 residues long. Trimming left V 0 bases short and J 3 bases short, with 10 bases between. This CDR3 reads CASSLGGPSYEQYF. In DNA, the CDR3 is TGTGCCAGCAGCTTGGGAGGGCCCAGCTACGAGCAGTACTTC.

The chain carries TRBV27 and TRBJ2-2, with TRBD2 matching 8 bases. CDR3 size: 17 residues. Germline CDR1 MNHEY, CDR2 SMNVEV (reference sequence). The J segment lost 5 bases and the V segment lost 7 bases, leaving 15 bases of the junction unmatched. The DNA for the CDR3 is TGTGCCAGCATGCAAGCGGGAGCAGTCGTGAGGACCGGGGAGCTGTTTTTT. Translated, it gives CASMQAGAVVRTGELFF.

CDR3 in amino acids: CASSFGQVNTEAFF. CDR3 sequence (DNA): TGTGCCAGCAGCTTCGGACAGGTAAACACTGAAGCTTTCTTT. The chain links TRBV5-6 to TRBJ1-1, with 7 bases lining up with TRBD1. V shed 2 bases and J 2 bases; nucleotides not matched to a gene: 3. The CDR3 contains 14 residues. Germline-derived CDR1 and CDR2 are SGHDT and YYEEEE.

The chain carries TRBV4-3 and TRBJ2-7; unclear D gene. The V gene's germline CDR1 is LGHNA and CDR2 YSLEER. The CDR3 is 14 residues long. V lost 2 bases and J 6 bases, leaving 14 bases between the germline ends. CDR3 amino acids: CASSQKERGSEQYF. CDR3 sequence (DNA): TGCGCCAGCAGCCAAAAGGAGCGTGGCAGCGAGCAGTACTTC.

In this sample, this clone turned up a few times. J is TRBJ2-1 and V is TRBV19, with 13 nucleotides matching TRBD2. Germline loops: CDR1 LNHDA, CDR2 SQIVND (reference sequence). Germline trimming cut 5 bases from V and 2 bases from J; bases unmatched to any gene: 9. This CDR3 region has 18 residues. CDR3 protein: CASSLGLAGEGPYNEQFF. CDR3 in DNA: TGTGCCAGTAGTCTCGGACTAGCGGGAGAGGGGCCCTACAATGAGCAGTTCTTC.

The chain couples TRBV10-3 to TRBJ2-1; 8 bases line up with TRBD1. Trimming removed 7 bases from V and 3 bases from J; junction bases left unmatched: 5. The germline CDR1 and CDR2 sequences are ENHRY and SYGVKD. The CDR3 runs to 14 residues. Here the CDR3 reads CAIKQGAIYNEQFF. The CDR3 DNA follows: TGTGCCATCAAGCAGGGGGCGATCTACAATGAGCAGTTCTTC.

This chain connects TRBV4-1 to TRBJ2-1; D is unresolved. From germline, CDR1 is MGHRA and CDR2 YSYEKL. The CDR3 is 12 residues long. Trimming removed 0 bases at V and 10 bases at J, with 7 bases between. The CDR3 loop is CASSQDLREQFF. The DNA of the CDR3 is TGCGCCAGCAGCCAAGATCTCAGGGAGCAGTTCTTC.

This chain links TRBV5-6 with TRBJ2-1, with unresolved D. V lost 0 bases and J 0 bases, leaving 10 bases between the germline ends. Per the germline V gene, CDR1 is SGHDT and CDR2 is YYEEEE. This CDR3 has 16 residues. The CDR3 bases are TGTGCCAGCAGCTTGGTCCCGGGTGGCTCCTACAATGAGCAGTTCTTC. Its translation is CASSLVPGGSYNEQFF.